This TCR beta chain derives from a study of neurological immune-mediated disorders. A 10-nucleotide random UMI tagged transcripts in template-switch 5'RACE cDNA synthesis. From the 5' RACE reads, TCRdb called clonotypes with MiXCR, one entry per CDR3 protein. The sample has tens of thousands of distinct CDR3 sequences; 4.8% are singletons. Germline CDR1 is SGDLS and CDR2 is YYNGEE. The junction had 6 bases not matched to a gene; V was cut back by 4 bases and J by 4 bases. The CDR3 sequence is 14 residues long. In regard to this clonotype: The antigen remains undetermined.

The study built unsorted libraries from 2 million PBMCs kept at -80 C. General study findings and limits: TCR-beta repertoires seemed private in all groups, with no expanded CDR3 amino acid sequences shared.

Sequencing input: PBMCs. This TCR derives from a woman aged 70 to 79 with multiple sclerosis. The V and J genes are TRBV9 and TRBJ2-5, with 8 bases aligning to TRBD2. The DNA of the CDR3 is TGTGCCAGCAGCCGAGGACTAGCAGGAGAGACCCAGTACTTC. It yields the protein CASSRGLAGETQYF.